This TCR beta chain was documented in a study of identical twins. The junction had 3 bases not matched to a gene; V was cut back by 2 bases and J by 0 bases. CDR3 length equals 16 residues. CDR1 is SGHTA, CDR2 FQGNSA, per germline. This clonotype was counted at least ten times. TCRdb itself ran the 5' RACE reads through MiXCR, one entry per CDR3 protein. The sample records some 500,000 distinct CDR3 sequences, around 9.6% being singletons. This same sample was also part of a study on yellow fever vaccine responses in identical twins.

The V and J genes are TRBV7-2 and TRBJ1-3, with 8 bases that match TRBD1. The sequence derives from a woman aged 18-29 years in good health. Sequenced input: PBMCs. Here the CDR3 reads CASSLTGGYSGNTIYF. CDR3 in DNA: TGTGCCAGCAGCTTAACAGGGGGTTACTCTGGAAACACCATATATTTT.